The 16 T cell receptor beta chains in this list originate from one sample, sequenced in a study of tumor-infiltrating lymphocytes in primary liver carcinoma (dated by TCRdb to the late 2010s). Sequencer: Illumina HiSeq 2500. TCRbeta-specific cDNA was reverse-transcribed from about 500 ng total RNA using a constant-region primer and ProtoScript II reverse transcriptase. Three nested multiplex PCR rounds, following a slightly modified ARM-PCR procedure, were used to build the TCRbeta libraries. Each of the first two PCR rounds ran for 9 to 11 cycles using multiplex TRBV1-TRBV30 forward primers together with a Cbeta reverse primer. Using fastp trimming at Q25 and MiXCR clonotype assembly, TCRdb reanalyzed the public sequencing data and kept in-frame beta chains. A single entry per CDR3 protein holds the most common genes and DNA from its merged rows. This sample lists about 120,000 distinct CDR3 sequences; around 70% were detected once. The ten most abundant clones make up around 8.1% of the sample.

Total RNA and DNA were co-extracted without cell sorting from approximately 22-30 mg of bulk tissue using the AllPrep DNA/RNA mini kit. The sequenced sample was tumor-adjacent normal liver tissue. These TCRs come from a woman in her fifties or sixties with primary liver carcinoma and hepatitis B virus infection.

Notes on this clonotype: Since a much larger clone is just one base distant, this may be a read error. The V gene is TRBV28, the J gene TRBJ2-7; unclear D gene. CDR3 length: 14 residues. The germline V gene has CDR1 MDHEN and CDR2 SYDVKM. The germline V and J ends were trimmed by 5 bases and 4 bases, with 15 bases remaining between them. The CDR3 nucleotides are TGTGCCAGCAGTACCGAGACAAGTTTGTACGAGCAGTACTTC. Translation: CASSTETSLYEQYF.

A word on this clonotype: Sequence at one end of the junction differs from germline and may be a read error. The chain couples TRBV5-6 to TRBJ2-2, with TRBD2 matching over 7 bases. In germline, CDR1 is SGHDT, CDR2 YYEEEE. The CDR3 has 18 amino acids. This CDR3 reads CACSSRRETGFNTGELFF. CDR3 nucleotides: TGTGCCTGCAGCTCGAGGCGGGAGACTGGATTTAACACCGGGGAGCTGTTTTTT.

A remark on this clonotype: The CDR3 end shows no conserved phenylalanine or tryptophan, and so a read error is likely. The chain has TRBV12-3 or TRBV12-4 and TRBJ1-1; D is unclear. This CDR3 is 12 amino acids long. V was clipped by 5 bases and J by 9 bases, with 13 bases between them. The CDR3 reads CASSLRPGKAFL. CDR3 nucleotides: TGTGCCAGCAGTCTCCGGCCCGGGAAAGCTTTCCTT.

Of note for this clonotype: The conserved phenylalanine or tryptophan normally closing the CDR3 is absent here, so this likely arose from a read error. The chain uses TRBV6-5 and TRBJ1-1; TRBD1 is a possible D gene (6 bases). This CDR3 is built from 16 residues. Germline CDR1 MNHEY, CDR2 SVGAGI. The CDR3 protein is CAGRPRRGAQTTEAFL. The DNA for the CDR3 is TGTGCCGGCAGGCCCCGTCGGGGGGCGCAGACCACTGAAGCTTTCTTA.

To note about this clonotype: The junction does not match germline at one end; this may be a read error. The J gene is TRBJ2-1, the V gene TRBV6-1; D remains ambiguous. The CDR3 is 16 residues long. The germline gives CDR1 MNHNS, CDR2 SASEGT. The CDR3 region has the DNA TGTGCCAGCAGTGAAGAGGTCCGAGGAGTTTTCGATGAGCAATTCTTC. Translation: CASSEEVRGVFDEQFF.

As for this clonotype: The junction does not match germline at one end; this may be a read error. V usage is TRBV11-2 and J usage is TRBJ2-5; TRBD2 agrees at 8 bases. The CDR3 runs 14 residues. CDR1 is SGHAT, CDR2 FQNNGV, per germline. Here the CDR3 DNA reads TGTGCCAGCGGCTTTACGGGAGGGGAGGAGACCCAGTACTTC. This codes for CASGFTGGEETQYF.

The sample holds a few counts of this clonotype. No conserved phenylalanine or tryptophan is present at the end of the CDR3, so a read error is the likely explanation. In nucleotides, the CDR3 is TGTGCCAGCAGCTTATACAGCAATTCACCCCTCCACCTT. This gives the protein CASSLYSNSPLHL. The chain joins TRBV7-9 to TRBJ1-6, with unresolved D. This CDR3 is 13 amino acids long. The germline V gene encodes CDR1 SEHNR and CDR2 FQNEAQ (reference sequence). V lost 2 bases and J 7 bases, leaving 6 bases between the germline ends.

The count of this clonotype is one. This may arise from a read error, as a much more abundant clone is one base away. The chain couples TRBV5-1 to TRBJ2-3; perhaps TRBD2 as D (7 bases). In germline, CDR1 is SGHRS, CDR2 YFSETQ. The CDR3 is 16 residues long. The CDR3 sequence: CASRPGGGSVTDTRYF. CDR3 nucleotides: TGCGCCAGCCGTCCTGGGGGCGGGAGCGTCACAGATACGCGGTATTTT.

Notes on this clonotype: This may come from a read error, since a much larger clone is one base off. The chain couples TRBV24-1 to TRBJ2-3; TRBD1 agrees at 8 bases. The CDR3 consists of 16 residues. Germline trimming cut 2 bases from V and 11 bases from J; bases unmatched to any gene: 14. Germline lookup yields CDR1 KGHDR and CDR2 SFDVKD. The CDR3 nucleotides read TGTGCCACCAGTGATTCTGGGACAGGCAACTTGGTTATGCAGTATTTT. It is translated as CATSDSGTGNLVMQYF.

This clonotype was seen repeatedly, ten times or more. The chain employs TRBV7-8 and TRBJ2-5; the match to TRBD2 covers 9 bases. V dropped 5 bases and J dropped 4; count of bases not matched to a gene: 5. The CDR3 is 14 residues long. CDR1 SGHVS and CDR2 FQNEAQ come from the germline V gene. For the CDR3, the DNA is TGTGCCAGCAGCCTATATAGCGGGAGAGAGACCCAGTACTTC. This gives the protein CASSLYSGRETQYF.

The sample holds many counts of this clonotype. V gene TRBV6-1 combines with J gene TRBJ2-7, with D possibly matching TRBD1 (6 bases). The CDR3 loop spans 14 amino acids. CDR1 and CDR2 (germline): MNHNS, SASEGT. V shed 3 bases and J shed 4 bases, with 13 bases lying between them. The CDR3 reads CASSDPNREYEQYF. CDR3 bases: TGTGCCAGCAGTGACCCTAACAGGGAATACGAGCAGTACTTC.

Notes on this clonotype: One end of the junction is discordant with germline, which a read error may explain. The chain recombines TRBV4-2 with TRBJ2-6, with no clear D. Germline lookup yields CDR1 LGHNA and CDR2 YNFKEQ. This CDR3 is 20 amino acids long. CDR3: CASSQDRGRLSFSGANVLIF. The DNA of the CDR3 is TGTGCCAGCAGCCAAGATCGTGGTAGACTGTCTTTCTCTGGAGCCAACGTCCTGATTTTC.

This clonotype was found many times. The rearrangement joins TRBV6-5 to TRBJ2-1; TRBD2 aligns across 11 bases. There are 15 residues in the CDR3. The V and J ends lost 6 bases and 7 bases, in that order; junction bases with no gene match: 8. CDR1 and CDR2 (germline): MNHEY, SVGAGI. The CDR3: CASSTLAGVGNEQFF. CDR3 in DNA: TGTGCCAGCAGCACACTAGCGGGAGTGGGTAATGAGCAGTTCTTC.

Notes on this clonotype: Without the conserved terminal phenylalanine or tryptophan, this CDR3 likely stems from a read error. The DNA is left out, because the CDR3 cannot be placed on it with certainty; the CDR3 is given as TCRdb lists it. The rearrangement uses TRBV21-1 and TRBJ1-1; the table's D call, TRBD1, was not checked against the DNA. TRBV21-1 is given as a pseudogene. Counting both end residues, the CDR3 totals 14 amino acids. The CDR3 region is CASKGQPMNTEAFY.

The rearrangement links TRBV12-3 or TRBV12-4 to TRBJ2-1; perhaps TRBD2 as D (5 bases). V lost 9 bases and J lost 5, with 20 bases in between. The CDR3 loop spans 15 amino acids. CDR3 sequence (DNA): TGTGCCAGTAGAGACGAGCGGAAGGCCCACAATGAGCAGTTCTTC. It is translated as CASRDERKAHNEQFF.

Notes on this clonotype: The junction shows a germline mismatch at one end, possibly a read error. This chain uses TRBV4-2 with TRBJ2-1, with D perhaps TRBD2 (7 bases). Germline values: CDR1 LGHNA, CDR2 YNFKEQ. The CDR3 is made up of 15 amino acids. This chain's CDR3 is CARSQEGGLLASSIF. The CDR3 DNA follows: TGTGCACGCAGCCAAGAGGGGGGCTTACTAGCGAGCAGTATCTTC.